A single sample is the source of the 20 T cell receptor beta chains below, sequenced in a study of shared clonotypes between healthy human individuals. The data were produced by immunoSEQ multiplex PCR, yet TCRdb's version contains in-frame clones alone and is incomplete. The sample includes about 990,000 clones, roughly 74% of them seen just once. The sample comprised memory CD4+ T cells from PBMCs. Noted subset: CD45RA-negative fraction. The receptor set was obtained from a man younger than 35 in good health. Some clones in this sample may be carry-over from other donors' samples.

V is TRBV2 and J is TRBJ2-4; D ambiguous. Trimming removed 6 bases from V and 6 bases from J, with 12 bases in between. CDR3 length equals 13 residues. Germline values: CDR1 SNHLY, CDR2 FYNNEI. In nucleotides, the CDR3 is TGTGCCAGCAGCACGATCGGTGGAAACATTCAGTACTTC. Residues: CASSTIGGNIQYF.

The gene calls are TRBV10-2 and TRBJ2-7, with D uncertain. Germline CDR1 WSHSY, CDR2 SAAADI. The ends were cut back, 0 bases at V and 2 bases at J, with 11 bases in the middle. The CDR3 covers 15 residues. As DNA, the CDR3 is TGCGCCAGCAGTGAGTCGCGTATCTCCACCTACGAGCAGTACTTC. Amino acid sequence: CASSESRISTYEQYF.

The chain joins TRBV5-1 to TRBJ2-4, with 9 bases fitting TRBD1. This CDR3 has 16 residues. Per germline, CDR1 SGHRS and CDR2 YFSETQ. The V and J ends lost 0 bases and 8 bases, in that order; junction bases with no gene match: 9. The CDR3: CASSLAVGTGRDIQYF. CDR3 DNA sequence: TGCGCCAGCAGCTTGGCCGTTGGGACAGGGAGGGACATTCAGTACTTC.

The chain joins TRBV15 to TRBJ1-1; D is ambiguous. Germline values: CDR1 LNHNV, CDR2 YYDKDF (reference sequence). This CDR3 is 12 amino acids long. Trimming cost V 1 base and J 5 bases, with 5 bases left between them. CDR3 sequence: CATSRVITEAFF. The CDR3, as DNA: TGTGCCACCAGCAGAGTCATAACTGAAGCTTTCTTT.

The J gene is TRBJ2-1, the V gene TRBV5-1, with D possibly being TRBD1 or TRBD2 (5 bases each). Trimming took 1 base from V and 8 from J, leaving 7 bases between them. The germline V gene has CDR1 SGHRS and CDR2 YFSETQ. The CDR3 totals 12 residues. CDR3 bases: TGCGCCAGCAGCTTGCAGGGACATGAGCAGTTCTTC. Protein sequence: CASSLQGHEQFF.

The genes are TRBV2 and TRBJ2-2; tentative D call: TRBD1 (5 bases). Trimming left V 7 bases short and J 0 bases short, with 12 bases between. The CDR3 consists of 15 residues. Per germline, CDR1 SNHLY and CDR2 FYNNEI. For the CDR3, the DNA is TGTGCCAGCAATGGACATTCTGCGAACACCGGGGAGCTGTTTTTT. As protein: CASNGHSANTGELFF.

The V gene is TRBV6-5, the J gene TRBJ1-2; no clear D gene. CDR3 size: 14 residues. The V gene lost 0 bases and the J gene lost 4 bases, with 9 bases spanning the gap. CDR1 and CDR2 (germline): MNHEY, SVGAGI. The CDR3 DNA reads as TGTGCCAGCAGTTACTCGGGAGGAGGCTATGGCTACACCTTC. It codes for CASSYSGGGYGYTF.

This clone was seen a few times. The chain couples TRBV6-1 to TRBJ1-5, with D maybe TRBD1 (6 bases). The CDR3 covers 14 residues. Germline CDR1 MNHNS, CDR2 SASEGT. The germline V and J ends were trimmed by 8 bases and 6 bases, with 17 bases remaining between them. CDR3 residues: CASAPEGGVQPQHF. The CDR3 DNA reads as TGTGCCAGCGCCCCCGAGGGGGGGGTTCAGCCCCAGCATTTT.

This rearrangement joins TRBV2 to TRBJ1-3, with a possible D match to TRBD1 (6 bases). Trimming pared 5 bases from V and 4 bases from J, leaving 15 bases between. Germline V lookup: CDR1 SNHLY, CDR2 FYNNEI. The CDR3 runs 15 residues. The CDR3 sequence: CASSWEGTTGNTIYF. The CDR3 DNA sequence: TGTGCCAGCAGTTGGGAGGGGACAACAGGAAACACCATATATTTT.

The V and J genes are TRBV29-1 and TRBJ1-1; no clear D. This CDR3 has 13 residues. Trimming removed 5 bases at V and 10 bases at J, with 20 bases between. Germline assignment: CDR1 SQVTM and CDR2 ANQGSEA. The CDR3 coding sequence is TGCAGCGTTCGTTTGGAGGGCCCGTCGGGAGCTTTCTTT. It yields the protein CSVRLEGPSGAFF.

This chain joins TRBV6-5 and TRBJ1-5; TRBD1 is a possible D gene (5 bases). From germline, CDR1 is MNHEY and CDR2 SVGAGI. The V gene lost 2 bases and the J gene lost 5 bases, with 13 bases spanning the gap. The CDR3 has 15 residues. This CDR3 reads CASSYTTGPDQPQHF. The CDR3, as DNA: TGTGCCAGCAGTTACACTACGGGACCCGATCAGCCCCAGCATTTT.

This rearrangement joins TRBV11-2 to TRBJ2-3; 10 bases map to TRBD2. This CDR3 comprises 16 residues. Germline-derived CDR1 and CDR2 are SGHAT and FQNNGV. After removal of 2 bases from V and 2 bases from J, the junction contained 4 bases not matched to a gene. DNA of the CDR3: TGTGCCAGCAGCTTAATAGCGGGGGGCCTCACAGATACGCAGTATTTT. Translated: CASSLIAGGLTDTQYF.

The CDR3 DNA is TGTGCCACCAGCTTATACAAGAGGCCAACTAATGAAAAACTGTTTTTT. Residues: CATSLYKRPTNEKLFF. The rearrangement links TRBV15 to TRBJ1-4; D is unresolved. The CDR3 loop spans 16 amino acids. V was trimmed by 5 bases and J by 0 bases, leaving 13 bases between them. From germline, CDR1 is LNHNV and CDR2 YYDKDF (reference sequence). The full variable domain, rest sourced from reference TRBV15 and TRBJ1-4, is DAMVIQNPRYQVTQFGKPVTLSCSQTLNHNVMYWYQQKSSQAPKLLFHYYDKDFNNEADTPDNFQSRRPNTSFCFLDIRSPGLGDTAMYLCATSLYKRPTNEKLFFGSGTQLSVL.

J is TRBJ2-1 and V is TRBV14; 7 bases fit TRBD2. Germline CDR1 SGHDN, CDR2 FVKESK. The trim removed 1 base at V and 9 bases at J, leaving 3 bases unmatched. The CDR3 covers 13 residues. CDR3 DNA sequence: TGTGCCAGCAGCCAAGGGGGAGGGAGTGAGCAGTTCTTC. This encodes CASSQGGGSEQFF.

CDR3 loop: CASSPVVAGDEQYF. CDR3 bases: TGTGCCAGCAGCCCCGTGGTAGCGGGAGACGAGCAGTACTTC. V gene TRBV2 combines with J gene TRBJ2-7; 9 bases line up with TRBD2. Germline CDR1 is SNHLY and CDR2 is FYNNEI. This CDR3 spans 14 amino acids. V was pared by 6 bases and J by 5 bases, with 8 bases of the junction left unmatched.

This clone was seen once. This sample includes further DNA sequences coding for the same CDR3. The rearrangement joins TRBV27 to TRBJ2-7; 7 bases map to TRBD2. Germline CDR1 is MNHEY and CDR2 is SMNVEV (reference sequence). Trimming cost V 4 bases and J 1 base; bases outside gene matches: 7. This CDR3 is 15 amino acids long. CDR3 DNA: TGTGCCAGCAGTTGGAAAGCGGGAAGTTCCTACGAGCAGTACTTC. Translating gives CASSWKAGSSYEQYF.

The chain couples TRBV5-6 to TRBJ1-2; D not certain. Trimming took 3 bases from V and 4 from J, leaving 10 bases between them. This CDR3 has 13 residues. Germline CDR1 SGHDT, CDR2 YYEEEE. CDR3 protein: CASSSDGSYGYTF. DNA for the CDR3: TGTGCCAGCAGCTCGGACGGATCCTATGGCTACACCTTC.

This clone was seen many times. This rearrangement joins TRBV7-3 to TRBJ2-7; tentative D call: TRBD2 (6 bases). Trimming cost V 4 bases and J 2 bases, with 15 bases left between them. The germline gives CDR1 SGHTA, CDR2 FQGTGA. This CDR3 has 15 residues. CDR3 amino acids: CASSSQGGEAYEQYF. The CDR3 DNA reads as TGTGCCAGCAGCTCTCAAGGCGGGGAAGCCTACGAGCAGTACTTC.

DNA for the CDR3: TGTGCCAGCAGCCCGGGACAGGGGCGGGAGCAGTACTTC. Translating gives CASSPGQGREQYF. The chain combines TRBV14 with TRBJ2-7, with 10 bases that match TRBD1. The CDR3 runs 13 residues. V lost 4 bases and J lost 7; bases outside the gene matches: 4. CDR1 is SGHDN, CDR2 FVKESK, per germline.

The V gene is TRBV5-1, the J gene TRBJ2-3, with 9 nucleotides matching TRBD2. V dropped 2 bases and J dropped 1; count of bases not matched to a gene: 5. The CDR3 is 16 amino acids. Germline V gene sequence: CDR1 SGHRS, CDR2 YFSETQ. In DNA form, the CDR3 reads TGCGCCAGCAGCTTCGGGACTAGCAGGGGCACAGATACGCAGTATTTT. Protein: CASSFGTSRGTDTQYF.